A selection of T cell receptor beta chains follows, all from one sample in a study of control samples from healthy donors and cancer patients. Assay used: immunoSEQ multiplex PCR; TCRdb lists only in-frame clones, some missing. The repertoire holds about 110,000 clones, with 70% to 85% as singletons. The sequencing sample was made of blood. These receptors originate from a man aged 18 to 29 in good health. Each CDR3 is given with its conserved first and last residue. The D gene is left open where the match is weak. Size tells how often a clone was seen (once, few, many) or the class of an expanded clone, and some rows leave it out.

D gene: .
V gene: TRBV2
J gene: TRBJ1-1
clone size: .
CDR3 DNA: TGTGCCAGCAGGGGGAACACTGAAGCTTTCTTT
CDR3 protein: CASRGNTEAFF

D gene: TRBD1
V gene: TRBV7-9
J gene: TRBJ2-3
clone size: .
CDR3 DNA: TGTGCCAGCAGCTTAAAACAGGGGAGTTCGGGCACAGATACGCAGTATTTT
CDR3 protein: CASSLKQGSSGTDTQYF

D gene: TRBD2
V gene: TRBV5-1
J gene: TRBJ2-5
clone size: once
CDR3 DNA: TGCGCCAGCAGCTTGGCCTTTAGCGGGGGCGGAGAGACCCAGTACTTC
CDR3 protein: CASSLAFSGGGETQYF

D gene: .
V gene: TRBV5-6
J gene: TRBJ2-5
clone size: .
CDR3 DNA: TGTGCCAGCAGCCCCGCGGGGGCGCGCGGGGAGACCCAGTACTTC
CDR3 protein: CASSPAGARGETQYF

D gene: TRBD2
V gene: TRBV7-6
J gene: TRBJ2-1
clone size: .
CDR3 DNA: TGTGCCAGCAGCTTCACTAGCGGGGCATACAATGAGCAGTTCTTC
CDR3 protein: CASSFTSGAYNEQFF

D gene: .
V gene: TRBV21-1
J gene: TRBJ1-5
clone size: .
CDR3 DNA: TGTGCCAGCAGCAAAGTTAAGACAGATATAAGCAATCAGCCCCAGCATTTT
CDR3 protein: CASSKVKTDISNQPQHF

D gene: TRBD1
V gene: TRBV5-1
J gene: TRBJ1-1
clone size: few
CDR3 DNA: TGCGCCAGCAGCCTAAAGACAGGGACCCAGATTGGGAACACTGAAGCTTTCTTT
CDR3 protein: CASSLKTGTQIGNTEAFF

D gene: .
V gene: TRBV7-6
J gene: TRBJ2-2
clone size: .
CDR3 DNA: TGTGCCAGCAGCTTAGCGTGGGCTAGCCCCGGGGAGCTGTTTTTT
CDR3 protein: CASSLAWASPGELFF

D gene: .
V gene: TRBV5-4
J gene: TRBJ1-4
clone size: few
CDR3 DNA: TGTGCCAGCAGCTCGGGGAGCTATAATGAAAAACTGTTTTTT
CDR3 protein: CASSSGSYNEKLFF

D gene: .
V gene: TRBV28
J gene: TRBJ1-2
clone size: .
CDR3 DNA: TGTGCCAGCAGTTCGGACGGGTGGCGTCCGGACTATGGCTACACCTTC
CDR3 protein: CASSSDGWRPDYGYTF

D gene: TRBD1
V gene: TRBV12-3/TRBV12-4
J gene: TRBJ2-7
clone size: .
CDR3 DNA: TGTGCCAGACATCGGGACAGGGAACACGAGCAGTACTTC
CDR3 protein: CARHRDREHEQYF

D gene: .
V gene: TRBV6-4
J gene: TRBJ2-3
clone size: .
CDR3 DNA: TGTGCCAGCAGTGATCAGGGTGGAGATACGCAGTATTTT
CDR3 protein: CASSDQGGDTQYF

D gene: .
V gene: TRBV15
J gene: TRBJ2-1
clone size: .
CDR3 DNA: TGTGCCACCAGCAGCGGGGGGCCTTTTAATGAGCAGTTCTTC
CDR3 protein: CATSSGGPFNEQFF

D gene: TRBD2
V gene: TRBV9
J gene: TRBJ2-5
clone size: .
CDR3 DNA: TGTGCCAGCAGCGTAGGGCTAGCGGGGGGGATTGAGACCCAGTACTTC
CDR3 protein: CASSVGLAGGIETQYF

D gene: .
V gene: TRBV6-5
J gene: TRBJ1-2
clone size: once
CDR3 DNA: TGTGCCAGCAGTAAGATCGGGTCAGGCTCGGGGGGCTACACCTTC
CDR3 protein: CASSKIGSGSGGYTF

D gene: .
V gene: TRBV19
J gene: TRBJ1-4
clone size: .
CDR3 DNA: TGTGCCAGTAGTATTGCGATAACTAATGAAAAACTGTTTTTT
CDR3 protein: CASSIAITNEKLFF

D gene: TRBD1
V gene: TRBV5-1
J gene: TRBJ2-7
clone size: once
CDR3 DNA: TGCGCCAGCAGCTTCCGACAGGGATCCGAGCAGTACTTC
CDR3 protein: CASSFRQGSEQYF

D gene: .
V gene: TRBV27
J gene: TRBJ2-3
clone size: .
CDR3 DNA: TGTGCCAGCGGGCCCCGGGGGTCCAGCACAGATACGCAGTATTTT
CDR3 protein: CASGPRGSSTDTQYF

D gene: TRBD2
V gene: TRBV6-2/TRBV6-3
J gene: TRBJ2-1
clone size: once
CDR3 DNA: TGTGCCAGCAGTTACTCCCGGGGACTAGCGGGGTGGGGCAATGAGCAGTTCTTC
CDR3 protein: CASSYSRGLAGWGNEQFF

D gene: .
V gene: TRBV19
J gene: TRBJ2-7
clone size: .
CDR3 DNA: TGTGCCAGTAGTATACTCCTCGGCTACGAGCAGTACTTC
CDR3 protein: CASSILLGYEQYF

D gene: .
V gene: TRBV7-6
J gene: TRBJ2-1
clone size: .
CDR3 DNA: TGTGCCAGCAGCTCAGAACTGGGCAGCTTCACTGAGCAGTTCTTC
CDR3 protein: CASSSELGSFTEQFF

D gene: TRBD1
V gene: TRBV7-6
J gene: TRBJ2-3
clone size: .
CDR3 DNA: TGTGCCAGCAGCCGACAGGGACAGGGGGCTTTAGATACGCAGTATTTT
CDR3 protein: CASSRQGQGALDTQYF

D gene: TRBD1
V gene: TRBV3-1/TRBV3-2
J gene: TRBJ2-2
clone size: .
CDR3 DNA: TGTGCCAGCAGCCGACAGGGGGCGAAGCTGTTTTTT
CDR3 protein: CASSRQGAKLFF

D gene: TRBD2
V gene: TRBV5-1
J gene: TRBJ2-5
clone size: .
CDR3 DNA: TGCGCCAGCCGGGGGGATTTCCAAGAGACCCAGTACTTC
CDR3 protein: CASRGDFQETQYF

D gene: .
V gene: TRBV5-1
J gene: TRBJ1-4
clone size: .
CDR3 DNA: TGCGCCAGCAGCCGCACGGGGGCGCCTAATGAAAAACTGTTTTTT
CDR3 protein: CASSRTGAPNEKLFF

D gene: TRBD1
V gene: TRBV6-5
J gene: TRBJ1-4
clone size: .
CDR3 DNA: TGTGCCAGCAGCCCAGGGGGCGTTTTTAAGGAAAAACTGTTTTTT
CDR3 protein: CASSPGGVFKEKLFF

D gene: .
V gene: TRBV4-1
J gene: TRBJ2-2
clone size: .
CDR3 DNA: TGCGCCAGCAGCCAAGGAAGGGCAAGGAACACCGGGGAGCTGTTTTTT
CDR3 protein: CASSQGRARNTGELFF

D gene: .
V gene: TRBV4-2
J gene: TRBJ2-5
clone size: .
CDR3 DNA: TGTGCCAGCAGCCAAGGAGTTGTCAGGACTGCAGGAGAGACCCAGTACTTC
CDR3 protein: CASSQGVVRTAGETQYF

D gene: .
V gene: TRBV3-1/TRBV3-2
J gene: TRBJ1-4
clone size: .
CDR3 DNA: TGTGCCAGCAGCCATAGCCTAAGGAGTGAAAAACTGTTTTTT
CDR3 protein: CASSHSLRSEKLFF

D gene: TRBD1
V gene: TRBV28
J gene: TRBJ1-4
clone size: once
CDR3 DNA: TGTGCCAGCAGGAATCAGGGGGCAACTAATGAAAAACTGTTTTTT
CDR3 protein: CASRNQGATNEKLFF

D gene: .
V gene: TRBV11-2
J gene: TRBJ1-1
clone size: .
CDR3 DNA: TGTGCCAGCAGCTTAGTTGGGGGGATGAACACTGAAGCTTTCTTT
CDR3 protein: CASSLVGGMNTEAFF

D gene: TRBD1
V gene: TRBV30
J gene: TRBJ2-1
clone size: .
CDR3 DNA: TGTGCCTGGAGCCCGGGGACAGGGGAAGTTGAGCAGTTCTTC
CDR3 protein: CAWSPGTGEVEQFF

D gene: .
V gene: TRBV7-2
J gene: TRBJ1-2
clone size: .
CDR3 DNA: TGTGCCAGCAGCGTATCCGGCTATGGCTACACCTTC
CDR3 protein: CASSVSGYGYTF

D gene: .
V gene: TRBV21-1
J gene: TRBJ2-5
clone size: .
CDR3 DNA: TGTGCCAGCAGCAAAGCGCTTGGGAGGGTGGGAGAGACCCAGTACTTC
CDR3 protein: CASSKALGRVGETQYF

D gene: .
V gene: TRBV12-3/TRBV12-4
J gene: TRBJ2-2
clone size: .
CDR3 DNA: TGTGCCAGCAGCCTGAAAGGCGGGGAGCTGTTTTTT
CDR3 protein: CASSLKGGELFF

D gene: TRBD1
V gene: TRBV28
J gene: TRBJ2-1
clone size: .
CDR3 DNA: TGTGCCAGCACCCCGGCGGACAGGGACAATGAGCAGTTCTTC
CDR3 protein: CASTPADRDNEQFF

D gene: .
V gene: TRBV6-6
J gene: TRBJ2-7
clone size: .
CDR3 DNA: TGTGCCAGCAGTCCTCAGAGCTACGAGCAGTACTTC
CDR3 protein: CASSPQSYEQYF

D gene: .
V gene: TRBV7-9
J gene: TRBJ2-3
clone size: .
CDR3 DNA: TGTGCCAGCAGCTTACAACGGGGGGCGGGAGATACGCAGTATTTT
CDR3 protein: CASSLQRGAGDTQYF

D gene: .
V gene: TRBV6-5
J gene: TRBJ1-5
clone size: .
CDR3 DNA: TGTGCCAGCAGTAAGACCGTCCGGGCGACCCAGCATTTT
CDR3 protein: CASSKTVRATQHF

D gene: TRBD1
V gene: TRBV27
J gene: TRBJ2-1
clone size: .
CDR3 DNA: TGTGCCAGCAGTCTGGGACAGGGGTTCATCAATGAGCAGTTCTTC
CDR3 protein: CASSLGQGFINEQFF

D gene: .
V gene: TRBV9
J gene: TRBJ2-5
clone size: .
CDR3 DNA: TGTGCCAGCAGCGTAAATCAGCGGGAGACCCAGTACTTC
CDR3 protein: CASSVNQRETQYF

D gene: TRBD1
V gene: TRBV11-2
J gene: TRBJ1-3
clone size: .
CDR3 DNA: TGTGCCAGCAGCCAAATAAGACAGGGGGCTGGAAACACCATATATTTT
CDR3 protein: CASSQIRQGAGNTIYF

D gene: .
V gene: TRBV4-1
J gene: TRBJ1-1
clone size: .
CDR3 DNA: TGCGCCAGCAGCCCCTTGTTGGGGGGGCGGGGTACTGAAGCTTTCTTT
CDR3 protein: CASSPLLGGRGTEAFF

D gene: .
V gene: TRBV7-9
J gene: TRBJ1-1
clone size: .
CDR3 DNA: TGTGCCAGCATACCTGGACAGACTTCGAACACTGAAGCTTTCTTT
CDR3 protein: CASIPGQTSNTEAFF

D gene: TRBD2
V gene: TRBV10-1
J gene: TRBJ2-1
clone size: .
CDR3 DNA: TGCGCCAGCAGTGAGTCTAGCGGGGTATTCTACAATGAGCAGTTCTTC
CDR3 protein: CASSESSGVFYNEQFF

D gene: .
V gene: TRBV5-6
J gene: TRBJ1-5
clone size: .
CDR3 DNA: TGTGCCAGCAGCGCAGACCGGGGGGGATTCAATCAGCCCCAGCATTTT
CDR3 protein: CASSADRGGFNQPQHF

D gene: .
V gene: TRBV5-6
J gene: TRBJ1-4
clone size: .
CDR3 DNA: TGTGCCAGCAGCTTGGACGGACGAGAAAAACTGTTTTTT
CDR3 protein: CASSLDGREKLFF

D gene: TRBD1
V gene: TRBV7-9
J gene: TRBJ1-2
clone size: .
CDR3 DNA: TGTGCCAGCAGCTTAGGACAGGGCGGCTACACCTTC
CDR3 protein: CASSLGQGGYTF

D gene: TRBD1
V gene: TRBV4-3
J gene: TRBJ1-2
clone size: once
CDR3 DNA: TGCGCCAGCAGCCCCCGGACAGGGGCTAACTATGGCTACACCTTC
CDR3 protein: CASSPRTGANYGYTF

D gene: .
V gene: TRBV6-1
J gene: TRBJ1-1
clone size: .
CDR3 DNA: TGTGCCAGCAGTGAAAACGGCCTTGGGTACACTGAAGCTTTCTTT
CDR3 protein: CASSENGLGYTEAFF

D gene: TRBD2
V gene: TRBV27
J gene: TRBJ2-3
clone size: .
CDR3 DNA: TGTGCCAGCAGTGTTAGCGGGGTTCAAGACACAGATACGCAGTATTTT
CDR3 protein: CASSVSGVQDTDTQYF

D gene: TRBD2
V gene: TRBV3-1/TRBV3-2
J gene: TRBJ2-5
clone size: .
CDR3 DNA: TGTGCCAGCAGCCAAGATGAAACTAGCGGGGGCATCCCCCAAGAGACCCAGTACTTC
CDR3 protein: CASSQDETSGGIPQETQYF

D gene: TRBD1
V gene: TRBV5-1
J gene: TRBJ2-2
clone size: .
CDR3 DNA: TGCGCCAGCTCCATTCTCTTGACAGGGGGCTCTGGGGAGCTGTTTTTT
CDR3 protein: CASSILLTGGSGELFF

D gene: .
V gene: TRBV5-4
J gene: TRBJ2-2
clone size: .
CDR3 DNA: TGTGCCAGCAAATTCCAGGGGAACACCGGGGAGCTGTTTTTT
CDR3 protein: CASKFQGNTGELFF

D gene: .
V gene: TRBV4-3
J gene: TRBJ2-3
clone size: few
CDR3 DNA: TGCGCCAGCAGCCAAGGTCGTGGTCCGGGTTATGTTACAGATACGCAGTATTTT
CDR3 protein: CASSQGRGPGYVTDTQYF

D gene: .
V gene: TRBV30
J gene: TRBJ1-4
clone size: .
CDR3 DNA: TGTGCCTGGAGTATAAGGACAACTAATGAAAAACTGTTTTTT
CDR3 protein: CAWSIRTTNEKLFF

D gene: TRBD2
V gene: TRBV7-9
J gene: TRBJ2-3
clone size: .
CDR3 DNA: TGTGCCAGCAGCCGGAGCGGGGGCACAGATACGCAGTATTTT
CDR3 protein: CASSRSGGTDTQYF